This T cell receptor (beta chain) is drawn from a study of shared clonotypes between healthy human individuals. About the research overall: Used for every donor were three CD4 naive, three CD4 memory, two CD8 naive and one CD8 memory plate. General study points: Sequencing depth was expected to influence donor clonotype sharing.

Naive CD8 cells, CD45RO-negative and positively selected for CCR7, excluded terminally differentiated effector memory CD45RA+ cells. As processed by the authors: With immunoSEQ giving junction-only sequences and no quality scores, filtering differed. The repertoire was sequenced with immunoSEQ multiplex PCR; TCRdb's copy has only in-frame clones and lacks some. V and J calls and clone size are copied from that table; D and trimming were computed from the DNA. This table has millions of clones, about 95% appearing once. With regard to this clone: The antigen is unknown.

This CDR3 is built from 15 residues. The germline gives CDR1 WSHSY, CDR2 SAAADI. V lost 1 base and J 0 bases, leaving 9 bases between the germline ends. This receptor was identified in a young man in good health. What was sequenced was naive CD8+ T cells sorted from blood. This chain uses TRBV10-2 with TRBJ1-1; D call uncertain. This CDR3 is CASSEFPEMNTEAFF. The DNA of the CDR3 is TGCGCCAGCAGTGAGTTCCCAGAGATGAACACTGAAGCTTTCTTT.